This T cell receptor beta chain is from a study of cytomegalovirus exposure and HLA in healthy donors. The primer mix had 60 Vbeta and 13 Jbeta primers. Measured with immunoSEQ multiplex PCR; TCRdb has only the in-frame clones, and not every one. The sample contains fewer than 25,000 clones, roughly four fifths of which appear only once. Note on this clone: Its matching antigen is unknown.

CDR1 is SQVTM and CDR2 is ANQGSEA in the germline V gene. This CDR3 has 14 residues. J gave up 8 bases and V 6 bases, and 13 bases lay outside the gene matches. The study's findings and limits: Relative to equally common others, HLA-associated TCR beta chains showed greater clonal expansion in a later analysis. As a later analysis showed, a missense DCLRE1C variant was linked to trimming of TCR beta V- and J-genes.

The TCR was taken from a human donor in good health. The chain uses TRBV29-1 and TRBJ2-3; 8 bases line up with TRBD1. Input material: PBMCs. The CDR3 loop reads CSVTGTGLQGTQYF. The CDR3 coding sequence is TGCAGCGTGACCGGGACAGGCCTTCAAGGTACGCAGTATTTT.